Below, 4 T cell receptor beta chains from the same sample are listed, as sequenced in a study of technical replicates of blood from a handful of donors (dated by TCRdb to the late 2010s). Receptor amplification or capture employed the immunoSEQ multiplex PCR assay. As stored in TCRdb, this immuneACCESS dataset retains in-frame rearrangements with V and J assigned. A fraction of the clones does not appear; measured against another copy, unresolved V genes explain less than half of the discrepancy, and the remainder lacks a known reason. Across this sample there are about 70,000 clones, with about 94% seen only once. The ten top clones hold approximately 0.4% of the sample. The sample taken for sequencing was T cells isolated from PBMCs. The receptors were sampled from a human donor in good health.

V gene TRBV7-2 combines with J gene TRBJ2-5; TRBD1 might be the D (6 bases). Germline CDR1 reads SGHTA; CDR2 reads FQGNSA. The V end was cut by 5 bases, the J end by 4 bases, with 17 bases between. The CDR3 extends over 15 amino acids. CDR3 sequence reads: CASSESGKGGETQYF. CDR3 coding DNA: TGTGCCAGCAGCGAGTCGGGTAAAGGGGGAGAGACCCAGTACTTC.

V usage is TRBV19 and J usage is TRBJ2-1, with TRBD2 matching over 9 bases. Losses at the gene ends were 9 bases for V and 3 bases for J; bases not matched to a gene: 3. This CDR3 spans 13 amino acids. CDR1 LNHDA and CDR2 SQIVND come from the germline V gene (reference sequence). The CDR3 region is CASQAGGYNEQFF. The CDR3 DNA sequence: TGTGCCAGCCAAGCGGGGGGCTACAATGAGCAGTTCTTC.

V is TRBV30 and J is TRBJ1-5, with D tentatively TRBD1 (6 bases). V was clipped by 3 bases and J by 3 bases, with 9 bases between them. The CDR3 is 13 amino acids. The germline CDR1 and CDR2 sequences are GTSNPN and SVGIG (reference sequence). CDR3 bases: TGTGCCTGGAGGGGGGACAACAATCAGCCCCAGCATTTT. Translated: CAWRGDNNQPQHF. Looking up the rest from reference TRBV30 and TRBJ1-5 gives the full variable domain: SQTIHQWPATLVQPVGSPLSLECTVEGTSNPNLYWYRQAAGRGLQLLFYSVGIGQISSEVPQNLSASRPQDRQFILSSKKLLLSDSGFYLCAWRGDNNQPQHFGDGTRLSIL.

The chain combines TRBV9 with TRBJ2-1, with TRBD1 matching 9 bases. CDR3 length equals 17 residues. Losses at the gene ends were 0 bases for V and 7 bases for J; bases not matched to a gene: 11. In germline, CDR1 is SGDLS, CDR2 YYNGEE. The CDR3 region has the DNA TGTGCCAGCAGCGTAGCCAACGCACAGGGGGCTGGTAATGAGCAGTTCTTC. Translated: CASSVANAQGAGNEQFF.